This T cell receptor beta chain was documented in a study of metastatic and nonmetastatic thyroid tumors. Study in general: Thyroid patients, malignant and benign, had repertoires compared across blood and tumor or nodule tissue.

Thyroid surgery was preceded by no treatment in any patient. Using MiXCR, TCRdb reanalyzed the PCR reads. In the table there are 25,000 to 35,000 clones, under 20% of which are singletons. Germline values: CDR1 LNHDA, CDR2 SQIVND (reference sequence). The CDR3 sequence is 12 residues long. Trimming took off 8 bases at V and 7 bases at J, with 14 bases between the two ends. This clone has ten or more counts. The specimen was blood. The source is a female donor with papillary thyroid cancer or a benign thyroid nodule (not recorded which). Some clones in this sample may be carry-over from other donors' samples. This chain uses TRBV19 with TRBJ1-2, with a weak D call TRBD1 (5 bases). The CDR3 nucleotides are TGTGCCAGTTTGACAGCGAGAGGTGGCTACACCTTC. This encodes CASLTARGGYTF.